This T cell receptor (beta chain) comes out of a study of blood T cell repertoires in COVID-19. Germline CDR1 is SEHNR and CDR2 is FQNEAQ (reference sequence). The CDR3 has 16 residues. Trimming removed 5 bases from V and 0 bases from J, with 14 bases in between. Only in-frame clones appear in the TCRdb table, and some are missing; sequencing was by immunoSEQ multiplex PCR. The sample lists roughly 250,000 clones; around nine tenths were seen once. The sample comprised PBMCs or T cells enriched from blood (not recorded which). The receptor was derived from a man aged 40-55 years who had recovered from COVID-19. This chain connects TRBV7-9 to TRBJ1-3; D ambiguous. CDR3 bases: TGTGCCAGCAGCCAAAGACTGGTGAGCTCTGGAAACACCATATATTTT. Its protein is CASSQRLVSSGNTIYF.